This entry concerns a single T cell receptor beta chain. Antigen specificity is unknown. This CDR3 region has 14 residues. Germline V gene lookup returns CDR1 SGDLS and CDR2 YYNGEE. The V and J ends lost 1 base and 6 bases respectively, with 13 bases between them. Produced via immunoSEQ multiplex PCR; TCRdb's table is partial and in-frame only. The table records around 150,000 clones, 85% to 95% of them present only once. The source of the sample is a study of T cell responses to AZD1222 COVID-19 vaccine. Study-wide points: Donors in the cohort were predominantly white British and more often female, and clonal diversity was possibly underestimated. Spike-specific TCR repertoires showed rising breadth and depth after two AZD1222 doses. Unmutated regions of variants are reportedly targeted by nearly half of spike-specific TCRs. Only five or six AZD1222 recipients were seropositive at baseline.

The clonotype originates from an adult who received the AZD1222 COVID-19 vaccine. The sample consisted of peripheral blood, taken 28 days after the second AZD1222 dose. The chain joins TRBV9 to TRBJ1-2; no clear D. CDR3 nucleotides: TGTGCCAGCAGCGTAAAAGGGCCGGCAGATGGCTACACCTTC. Translated: CASSVKGPADGYTF.